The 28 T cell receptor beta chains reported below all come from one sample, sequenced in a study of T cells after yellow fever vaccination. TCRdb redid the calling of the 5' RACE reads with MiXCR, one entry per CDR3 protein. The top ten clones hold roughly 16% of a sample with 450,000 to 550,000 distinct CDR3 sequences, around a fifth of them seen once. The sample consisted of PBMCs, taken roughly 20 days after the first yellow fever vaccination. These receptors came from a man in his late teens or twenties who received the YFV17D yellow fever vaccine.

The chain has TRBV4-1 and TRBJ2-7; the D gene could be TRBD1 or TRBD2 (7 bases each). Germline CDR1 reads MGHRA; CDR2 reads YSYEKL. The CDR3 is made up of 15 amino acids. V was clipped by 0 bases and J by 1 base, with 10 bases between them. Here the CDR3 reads CASSQDQGGSYEQYF. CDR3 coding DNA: TGCGCCAGCAGCCAAGATCAGGGGGGGTCCTACGAGCAGTACTTC.

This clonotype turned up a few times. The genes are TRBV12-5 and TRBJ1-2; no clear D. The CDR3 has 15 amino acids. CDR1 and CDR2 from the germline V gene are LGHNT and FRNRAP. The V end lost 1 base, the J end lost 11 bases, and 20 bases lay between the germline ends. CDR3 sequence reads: CASGLGEETLLGYTF. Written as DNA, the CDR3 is TGTGCTAGTGGTTTGGGGGAAGAGACCCTTTTAGGGTACACCTTC. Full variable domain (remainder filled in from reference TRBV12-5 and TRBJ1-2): DARVTQTPRHKVTEMGQEVTMRCQPILGHNTVFWYRQTMMQGLELLAYFRNRAPLDDSGMPKDRFSAEMPDATLATLKIQPSEPRDSAVYFCASGLGEETLLGYTFGSGTRLTVV.

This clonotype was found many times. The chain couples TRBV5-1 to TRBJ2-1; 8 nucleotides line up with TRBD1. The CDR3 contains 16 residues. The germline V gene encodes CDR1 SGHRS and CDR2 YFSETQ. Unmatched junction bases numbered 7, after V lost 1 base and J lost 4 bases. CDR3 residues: CASSLFAGGFYNEQFF. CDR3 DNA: TGCGCCAGCAGCTTGTTTGCAGGGGGCTTTTACAATGAGCAGTTCTTC.

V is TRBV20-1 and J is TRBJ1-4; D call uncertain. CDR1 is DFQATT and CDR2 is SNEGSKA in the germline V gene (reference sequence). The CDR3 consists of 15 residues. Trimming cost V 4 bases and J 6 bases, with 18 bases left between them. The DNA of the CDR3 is TGCAGTGCTAAAGGCCCCGCTGGAAGTTATGAAAAACTGTTTTTT. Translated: CSAKGPAGSYEKLFF.

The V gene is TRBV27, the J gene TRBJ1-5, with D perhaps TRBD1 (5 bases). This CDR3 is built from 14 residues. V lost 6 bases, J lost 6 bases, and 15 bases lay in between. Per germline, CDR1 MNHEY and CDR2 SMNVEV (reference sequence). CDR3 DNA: TGTGCCAGCAGCCATCAAAGTAGGGGTCAGCCCCAGCATTTT. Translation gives CASSHQSRGQPQHF.

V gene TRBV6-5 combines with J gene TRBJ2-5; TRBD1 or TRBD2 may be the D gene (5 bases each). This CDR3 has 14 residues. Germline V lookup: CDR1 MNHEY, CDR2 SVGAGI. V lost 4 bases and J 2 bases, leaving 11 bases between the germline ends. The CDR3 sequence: CASSLMGEQETQYF. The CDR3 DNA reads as TGTGCCAGCAGTTTAATGGGGGAACAAGAGACCCAGTACTTC.

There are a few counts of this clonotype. As DNA, the CDR3 is TGCAGCGTTGAATTGTGGGGAGTCTTGGCGAACTATGGCTACACCTTC. It specifies CSVELWGVLANYGYTF. The chain joins TRBV29-1 to TRBJ1-2; D gene uncertain. This CDR3 region has 16 residues. From germline, CDR1 is SQVTM and CDR2 ANQGSEA. V was pared by 2 bases and J by 2 bases, with 18 bases between.

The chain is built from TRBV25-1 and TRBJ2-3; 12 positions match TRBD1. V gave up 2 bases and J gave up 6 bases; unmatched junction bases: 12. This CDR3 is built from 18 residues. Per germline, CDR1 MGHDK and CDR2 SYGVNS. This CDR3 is CASSEPMGQGAVRDTQYF. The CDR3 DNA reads TGTGCCAGCAGTGAACCCATGGGACAGGGGGCCGTTAGGGATACGCAGTATTTT.

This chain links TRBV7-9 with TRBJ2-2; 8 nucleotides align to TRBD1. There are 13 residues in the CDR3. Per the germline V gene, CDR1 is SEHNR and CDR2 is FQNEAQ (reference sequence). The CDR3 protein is CVTGTGNTGELFF. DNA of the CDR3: TGTGTCACCGGGACAGGGAACACCGGGGAGCTGTTTTTT.

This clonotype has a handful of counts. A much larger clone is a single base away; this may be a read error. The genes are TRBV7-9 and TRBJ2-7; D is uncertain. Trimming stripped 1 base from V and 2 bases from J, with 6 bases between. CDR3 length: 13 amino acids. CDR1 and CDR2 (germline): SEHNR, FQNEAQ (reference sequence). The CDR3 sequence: CASSLVPAYEQYF. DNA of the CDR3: TGTGCCAGCAGCTTAGTACCGGCCTACGAGCAGTACTTC. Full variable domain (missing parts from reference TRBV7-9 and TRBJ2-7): DTGVSQNPRHKITKRGQNVTFRCDPISEHNRLYWYRQTLGQGPEFLTYFQNEAQLEKSRLLSDRFSAERPKGSFSTLEIQRTEQGDSAMYLCASSLVPAYEQYFGPGTRLTVT.

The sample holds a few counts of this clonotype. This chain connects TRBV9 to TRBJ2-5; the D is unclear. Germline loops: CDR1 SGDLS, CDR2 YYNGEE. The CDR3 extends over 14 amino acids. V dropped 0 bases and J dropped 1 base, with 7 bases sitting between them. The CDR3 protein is CASSVGRSQETQYF. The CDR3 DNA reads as TGTGCCAGCAGCGTAGGCAGGAGCCAAGAGACCCAGTACTTC.

CDR3 sequence reads: CASSTREGVSTNEKLFF. In nucleotides, the CDR3 is TGTGCCAGCAGCACTAGAGAGGGAGTTTCAACTAATGAAAAACTGTTTTTT. The chain joins TRBV5-6 to TRBJ1-4, with no clear D. The germline gives CDR1 SGHDT, CDR2 YYEEEE. This CDR3 contains 17 residues. V gave up 4 bases and J gave up 0 bases, with 16 bases separating them. The full variable domain, with the rest looked up from reference TRBV5-6 and TRBJ1-4, is DAGVTQSPTHLIKTRGQQVTLRCSPKSGHDTVSWYQQALGQGPQFIFQYYEEEERQRGNFPDRFSGHQFPNYSSELNVNALLLGDSALYLCASSTREGVSTNEKLFFGSGTQLSVL.

CDR3 in amino acids: CASSEFKDRGYEQYV. In DNA form, the CDR3 reads TGTGCCAGCAGTGAATTCAAGGACAGAGGATACGAGCAGTACGTC. This chain connects TRBV2 to TRBJ2-7; D possibly corresponds to TRBD1 (6 bases). The germline CDR1 and CDR2 sequences are SNHLY and FYNNEI. Trimming took 2 bases from V and 4 from J, leaving 15 bases between them. The CDR3 has 15 residues.

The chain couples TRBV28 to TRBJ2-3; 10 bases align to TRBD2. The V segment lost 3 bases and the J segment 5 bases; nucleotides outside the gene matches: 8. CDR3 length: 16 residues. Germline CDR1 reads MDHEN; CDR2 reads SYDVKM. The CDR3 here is CASSFLAGAFKDTQYF. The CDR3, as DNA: TGTGCCAGCAGTTTCCTAGCGGGGGCCTTTAAAGATACGCAGTATTTT.

The CDR3 DNA reads TGCAGTGCTAGTCTCTGGGACAGGGGGAATTCACCCCTCCACTTT. Its protein product is CSASLWDRGNSPLHF. The chain is built from TRBV20-1 and TRBJ1-6; TRBD1 agrees at 11 bases. Germline V gene lookup returns CDR1 DFQATT and CDR2 SNEGSKA (reference sequence). The CDR3 length is 15 residues. Losses at the gene ends were 3 bases for V and 7 bases for J; bases not matched to a gene: 5.

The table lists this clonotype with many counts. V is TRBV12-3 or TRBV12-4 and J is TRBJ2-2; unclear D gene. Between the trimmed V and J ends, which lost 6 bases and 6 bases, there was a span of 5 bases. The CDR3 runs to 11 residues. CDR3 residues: CASSLSGELFF. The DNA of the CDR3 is TGTGCCAGCAGCTTGTCCGGGGAGCTGTTTTTT.

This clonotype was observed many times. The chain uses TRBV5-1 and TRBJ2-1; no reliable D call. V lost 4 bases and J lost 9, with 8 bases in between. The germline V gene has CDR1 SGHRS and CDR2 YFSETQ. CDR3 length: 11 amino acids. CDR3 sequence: CASSPGLEQFF. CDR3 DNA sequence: TGCGCCAGCAGCCCGGGCCTTGAGCAGTTCTTC.

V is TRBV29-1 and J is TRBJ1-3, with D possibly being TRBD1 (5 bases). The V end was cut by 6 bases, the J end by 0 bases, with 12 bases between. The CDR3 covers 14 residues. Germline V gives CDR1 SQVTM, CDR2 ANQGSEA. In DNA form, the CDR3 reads TGCAGCGTGCGAACAGGATTCTCTGGAAACACCATATATTTT. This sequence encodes CSVRTGFSGNTIYF. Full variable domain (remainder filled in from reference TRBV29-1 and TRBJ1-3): SAVISQKPSRDICQRGTSLTIQCQVDSQVTMMFWYRQQPGQSLTLIATANQGSEATYESGFVIDKFPISRPNLTFSTLTVSNMSPEDSSIYLCSVRTGFSGNTIYFGEGSWLTVV.

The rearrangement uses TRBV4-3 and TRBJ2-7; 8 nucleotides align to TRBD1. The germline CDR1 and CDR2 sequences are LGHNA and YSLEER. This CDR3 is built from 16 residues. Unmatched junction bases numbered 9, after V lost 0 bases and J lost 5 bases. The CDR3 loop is CASSQEGYGQGHEQYF. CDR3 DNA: TGCGCCAGCAGCCAAGAAGGCTACGGACAGGGCCACGAGCAGTACTTC.

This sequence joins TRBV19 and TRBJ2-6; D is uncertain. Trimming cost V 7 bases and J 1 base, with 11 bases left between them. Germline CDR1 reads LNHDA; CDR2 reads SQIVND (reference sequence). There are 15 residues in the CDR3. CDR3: CASNFDSSGANVLTF. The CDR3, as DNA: TGTGCCAGTAACTTTGACTCGTCTGGGGCCAACGTCCTGACTTTC.

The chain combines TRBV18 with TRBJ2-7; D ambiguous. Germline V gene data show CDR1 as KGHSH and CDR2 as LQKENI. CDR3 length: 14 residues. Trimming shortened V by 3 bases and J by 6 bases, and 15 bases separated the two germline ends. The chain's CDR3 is CASSPSAGATEQYV. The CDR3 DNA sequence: TGTGCCAGCTCACCCTCGGCCGGAGCTACCGAGCAGTACGTC.

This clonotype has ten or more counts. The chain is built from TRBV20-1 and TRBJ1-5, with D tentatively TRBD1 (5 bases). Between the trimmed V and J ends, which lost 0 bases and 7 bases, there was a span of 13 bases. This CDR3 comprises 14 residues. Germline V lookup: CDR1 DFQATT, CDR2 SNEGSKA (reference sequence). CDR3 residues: CSARESRGMQPQHF. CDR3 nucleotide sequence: TGCAGTGCTAGAGAAAGCCGGGGGATGCAGCCCCAGCATTTT.

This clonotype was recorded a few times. The CDR3 DNA follows: TGCGCCAGCAGCAGGGCGGGGGCGGTTCATTACGAGCAGTACTTC. It yields the protein CASSRAGAVHYEQYF. V usage is TRBV5-1 and J usage is TRBJ2-7; tentative D call: TRBD2 (7 bases). CDR1 and CDR2 (germline): SGHRS, YFSETQ. V was clipped by 4 bases and J by 4 bases, with 18 bases between them. CDR3 length: 15 amino acids.

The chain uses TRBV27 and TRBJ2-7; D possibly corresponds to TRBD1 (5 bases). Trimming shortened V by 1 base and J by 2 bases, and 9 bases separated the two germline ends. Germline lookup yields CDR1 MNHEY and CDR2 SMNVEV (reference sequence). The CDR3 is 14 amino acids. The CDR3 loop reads CASSLWVGPYEQYF. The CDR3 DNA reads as TGTGCCAGCAGTTTATGGGTGGGGCCCTACGAGCAGTACTTC.

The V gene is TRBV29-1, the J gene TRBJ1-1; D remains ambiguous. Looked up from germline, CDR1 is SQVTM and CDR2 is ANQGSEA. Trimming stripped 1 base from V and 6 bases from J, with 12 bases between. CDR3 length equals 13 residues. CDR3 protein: CSVEGETTPEAFF. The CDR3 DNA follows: TGCAGCGTTGAAGGGGAAACGACCCCTGAAGCTTTCTTT.

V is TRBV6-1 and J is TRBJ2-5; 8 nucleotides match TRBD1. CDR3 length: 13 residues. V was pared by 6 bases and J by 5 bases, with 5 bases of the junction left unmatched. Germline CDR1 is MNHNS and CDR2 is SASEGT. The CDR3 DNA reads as TGTGCCAGCAGGGCAGGGGGCCGGGAGACCCAGTACTTC. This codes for CASRAGGRETQYF.

CDR3 loop: CATSSPLATYEQYF. CDR3 coding DNA: TGTGCCACCAGCAGCCCTTTGGCTACCTACGAGCAGTACTTC. The J gene is TRBJ2-7, the V gene TRBV15; the D is unclear. The CDR3 spans 14 residues. CDR1 is LNHNV, CDR2 YYDKDF, per germline (reference sequence). The V end was cut by 3 bases, the J end by 2 bases, with 11 bases between.

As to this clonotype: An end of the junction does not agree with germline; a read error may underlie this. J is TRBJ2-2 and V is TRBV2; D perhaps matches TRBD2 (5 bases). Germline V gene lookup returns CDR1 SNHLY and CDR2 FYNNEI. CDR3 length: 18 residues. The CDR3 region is CTSSFLASLFANTGELFF. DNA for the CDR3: TGTACCAGCAGTTTCCTCGCTAGCCTGTTCGCGAACACCGGGGAGCTGTTTTTT. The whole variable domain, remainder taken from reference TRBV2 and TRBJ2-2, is EPEVTQTPSHQVTQMGQEVILRCVPISNHLYFYWYRQILGQKVEFLVSFYNNEISEKSEIFDDQFSVERPDGSNFTLKIRSTKLEDSAMYFCTSSFLASLFANTGELFFGEGSRLTVL.